Shown below are 27 T cell receptor beta chains from a single sample sequenced in a study of read filtering for tumor transcriptome and immune sequencing. From approximately 430 ng of RNA, a library with molecular barcoded alpha/delta and beta/gamma adaptors was made. In TCRdb, the reads were re-called with MiXCR into one record per CDR3 protein. The sample includes roughly 24,000 distinct CDR3 sequences, roughly an eighth seen only once; the top ten take around 62%. The sample was a population of CD138-negative cells sorted from bone marrow. Receptor source: a donor aged 40 or older with multiple myeloma.

By share, this clonotype counts as medium-sized (0.01 to 0.1%). This sequence joins TRBV6-6 and TRBJ2-1; D remains ambiguous. The CDR3 extends over 12 amino acids. Germline V lookup: CDR1 MNHNY, CDR2 SVGAGI (reference sequence). The V and J ends lost 6 bases and 5 bases respectively, with 8 bases between them. CDR3 coding DNA: TGTGCCAGCAGACTCCCAGACAATGAGCAGTTCTTC. It is translated as CASRLPDNEQFF.

This clonotype was found many times. The gene calls are TRBV20-1 and TRBJ2-5; D is unclear. Germline V gene sequence: CDR1 DFQATT, CDR2 SNEGSKA (reference sequence). The V gene lost 2 bases and the J gene lost 0 bases, with 10 bases spanning the gap. The CDR3 contains 14 residues. The CDR3 DNA reads as TGCAGTGCTAGAACGGCCGGGTACCAAGAGACCCAGTACTTC. It yields the protein CSARTAGYQETQYF.

The table lists this clonotype with many counts. The rearrangement joins TRBV5-1 to TRBJ2-1; 10 bases align to TRBD2. Germline CDR1 and CDR2: SGHRS and YFSETQ. This CDR3 contains 19 residues. The V segment lost 3 bases and the J segment 4 bases; nucleotides outside the gene matches: 16. The CDR3 spells CASSSQGSGGLAEYNEQFF. Written as DNA, the CDR3 is TGCGCCAGCAGCTCACAGGGCTCGGGTGGACTAGCGGAGTACAATGAGCAGTTCTTC.

Comment on this clonotype: A much larger clone differs by one base, so this may be a read error. The chain recombines TRBV28 with TRBJ1-2; perhaps TRBD1 as D (6 bases). Per germline, CDR1 MDHEN and CDR2 SYDVKM. The CDR3 has 14 amino acids. CDR3 nucleotide sequence: TGTGCCGGCAGTTTAGGGGGACAAGACTATGGCTACACCTTC. Translated, it gives CAGSLGGQDYGYTF.

The V call is TRBV11-3, the J call TRBJ2-2; the match to TRBD1 covers 9 bases. The CDR3 covers 14 residues. With V trimmed by 8 bases and J by 4 bases, 5 bases remained unmatched. The germline V gene has CDR1 SGHNT and CDR2 YENEEA. The CDR3: CASWQDRGTGELFF. The CDR3 DNA is TGTGCCAGCTGGCAGGACAGGGGCACCGGGGAGCTGTTTTTT.

A remark on this clonotype: This CDR3 fails to terminate in the conserved phenylalanine or tryptophan, so it likely reflects a read error. The chain carries TRBV5-1 and TRBJ2-1, with D possibly TRBD1 on 5 matching bases. The CDR3 is 14 residues long. CDR1 is SGHRS and CDR2 is YFSETQ in the germline V gene. V shed 4 bases and J shed 7 bases, with 15 bases lying between them. Here the CDR3 reads CASSPDLGPNEQFL. CDR3 in DNA: TGCGCCAGCAGCCCTGACCTGGGGCCAAATGAGCAGTTCCTC.

This clonotype came up many times. The chain has TRBV20-1 and TRBJ1-4, with D perhaps matching TRBD1 (6 bases). The V end was cut by 7 bases, the J end by 6 bases, with 21 bases between. Germline CDR1 DFQATT, CDR2 SNEGSKA (reference sequence). CDR3 length: 15 residues. CDR3 DNA: TGCAGTGTATTAGAGGGGGGGAGAGTGGATGAAAAACTGTTTTTT. Protein product: CSVLEGGRVDEKLFF.

Many counts were recorded for this clonotype. The V and J genes are TRBV15 and TRBJ2-5; 11 nucleotides align to TRBD2. V was clipped by 2 bases and J by 5 bases; unmatched bases: 4. Germline CDR1 and CDR2: LNHNV and YYDKDF (reference sequence). The CDR3 sequence is 15 residues long. As DNA, the CDR3 is TGTGCCACCAGCAGACTAGCGGGGGGAGGTGAGACCCAGTACTTC. The encoded protein is CATSRLAGGGETQYF.

The chain is built from TRBV29-1 and TRBJ2-7; 10 nucleotides align to TRBD2. J gave up 0 bases and V 3 bases, and 5 bases lay outside the gene matches. The CDR3 runs to 15 residues. Germline CDR1 reads SQVTM; CDR2 reads ANQGSEA. In DNA form, the CDR3 reads TGCAGCGTTGAGTTTAGCGGGAGGCACTCCTACGAGCAGTACTTC. Its protein product is CSVEFSGRHSYEQYF.

This clonotype has at least ten counts. The chain recombines TRBV4-1 with TRBJ1-5, with no clear D. Germline lookup yields CDR1 MGHRA and CDR2 YSYEKL. This CDR3 has 14 amino acids. V was cut by 3 bases and J by 3 bases, with 9 bases left in between. CDR3 nucleotide sequence: TGCGCCAGCAGCCAGAGCCAGACCAATCAGCCCCAGCATTTT. Translating it yields CASSQSQTNQPQHF.

Details on this clonotype: A far larger clone is off by one base, so a read error is likely. The DNA for the CDR3 is TGTGCCAGCAGCCCATACAGCTCCCGGAGCACAGATACGCAGTATTTT. This translates into CASSPYSSRSTDTQYF. The rearrangement links TRBV7-2 to TRBJ2-3, with D hard to call. Germline V CDR1 and CDR2: SGHTA, FQGNSA. CDR3 size: 16 residues. Trimming took 5 bases from V and 0 from J, leaving 15 bases between them.

In regard to this clonotype: Germline is not matched at one junction end, which may reflect a read error. This chain joins TRBV5-1 and TRBJ2-5, with TRBD1 identical over 7 bases. The CDR3 totals 15 residues. Germline-derived CDR1 and CDR2 are SGHRS and YFSETQ. The CDR3 DNA follows: TGCGCCAGCAGCCCGCAAGGGGGACAGCAAGGGACCCAGTACTTC. Its translation: CASSPQGGQQGTQYF.

As regards this clonotype: A much more abundant neighbour one base away suggests this may be a read error. The chain carries TRBV10-3 and TRBJ2-7; 7 bases are a match to TRBD2. Germline CDR1 reads ENHRY; CDR2 reads SYGVKD. J gave up 5 bases and V 10 bases, and 17 bases lay outside the gene matches. There are 15 residues in the CDR3. CDR3: CASSRTGGSPHEQYF. The CDR3 DNA reads TGTGCCAGCAGCCGGACTGGCGGGAGTCCCCACGAGCAGTACTTC.

This clonotype occurred many times. This CDR3 reads CASSRWRQSTEAFF. As DNA, the CDR3 is TGTGCCAGCAGTCGATGGCGTCAGAGCACTGAAGCTTTCTTT. The chain recombines TRBV3-1 with TRBJ1-1; D is unresolved. Trimming took 6 bases from V and 4 from J, leaving 15 bases between them. The CDR3 length is 14 residues. CDR1 and CDR2 from the germline V gene are LGHDT and YNNKEL (reference sequence). The full variable domain, rest sourced from reference TRBV3-1 and TRBJ1-1, is DTAVSQTPKYLVTQMGNDKSIKCEQNLGHDTMYWYKQDSKKFLKIMFSYNNKELIINETVPNRFSPKSPDKAHLNLHINSLELGDSAVYFCASSRWRQSTEAFFGQGTRLTVV.

This clonotype was recorded at least ten times. This chain links TRBV20-1 with TRBJ1-5; 10 bases are shared with TRBD1. The CDR3 covers 17 residues. The germline V gene has CDR1 DFQATT and CDR2 SNEGSKA (reference sequence). The V segment lost 5 bases and the J segment 4 bases; nucleotides outside the gene matches: 14. DNA of the CDR3: TGCAGTGCTGAAGGGACAGGGGCAGGTGTAGGGAATCAGCCCCAGCATTTT. Amino acid sequence: CSAEGTGAGVGNQPQHF.

Ten or more counts support this clonotype. J is TRBJ2-7 and V is TRBV3-1; D possibly corresponds to TRBD1 (5 bases). CDR1 is LGHDT and CDR2 is YNNKEL in the germline V gene (reference sequence). The CDR3 consists of 14 residues. Trimming pared 1 base from V and 6 bases from J, leaving 13 bases between. The CDR3 DNA reads TGTGCCAGCAGCCAAGGGCAGGGCGGTGGCGAGCAGTACTTC. Amino acid sequence: CASSQGQGGGEQYF.

This clonotype was observed many times. The V call is TRBV20-1, the J call TRBJ2-1; D gene ambiguous. With 0 bases removed from V and 0 bases from J, the gap between germline ends came to 9 bases. The CDR3 is 15 amino acids. Per germline, CDR1 DFQATT and CDR2 SNEGSKA (reference sequence). The CDR3 reads CSARERYSSYNEQFF. CDR3 nucleotides: TGCAGTGCTAGAGAGAGGTATAGCTCCTACAATGAGCAGTTCTTC.

The table lists this clonotype with many counts. The chain has TRBV9 and TRBJ2-7, with 11 nucleotides matching TRBD1. CDR3 length: 14 amino acids. Germline loops: CDR1 SGDLS, CDR2 YYNGEE. Trimming cost V 2 bases and J 6 bases; bases outside gene matches: 4. Here the CDR3 DNA reads TGTGCCAGCAGCGTCCGGACAGGGGGCGGCGAGCAGTACTTC. Translated, it gives CASSVRTGGGEQYF.

This clonotype was recorded at least ten times. The chain recombines TRBV29-1 with TRBJ1-3; no firm D call. V was trimmed by 0 bases and J by 4 bases, leaving 4 bases between them. Germline V lookup: CDR1 SQVTM, CDR2 ANQGSEA. The CDR3 runs 12 residues. CDR3 DNA sequence: TGCAGCGTTGAAGAAGGCGGAAACACCATATATTTT. Translated: CSVEEGGNTIYF.

This clonotype has a handful of counts. The chain uses TRBV28 and TRBJ2-5; the match to TRBD1 covers 9 bases. The CDR3 loop spans 17 amino acids. The germline V gene encodes CDR1 MDHEN and CDR2 SYDVKM. J lost 5 bases, V lost 6 bases, and 16 bases had no gene match. This chain's CDR3 is CASSSLSYRGRRETQYF. For the CDR3, the DNA is TGTGCCAGCAGCTCCCTTTCTTACAGGGGGCGCCGGGAGACCCAGTACTTC.

This clonotype was recorded at least ten times. The chain couples TRBV29-1 to TRBJ2-1; the D is unclear. Trimming pared 2 bases from V and 0 bases from J, leaving 5 bases between. Per germline, CDR1 SQVTM and CDR2 ANQGSEA. The CDR3 covers 13 residues. The DNA of the CDR3 is TGCAGCGTTGAACACGACTCCTACAATGAGCAGTTCTTC. Protein product: CSVEHDSYNEQFF.

The table lists this clonotype with a few counts. The genes are TRBV28 and TRBJ2-2; 8 bases line up with TRBD2. There are 17 residues in the CDR3. With V trimmed by 6 bases and J by 4 bases, 13 bases remained unmatched. Per the germline V gene, CDR1 is MDHEN and CDR2 is SYDVKM. The CDR3 protein is CASRPPWASGSTGELFF. The CDR3 bases are TGTGCCAGCAGACCCCCCTGGGCCAGCGGGAGCACCGGGGAGCTGTTTTTT.

This clonotype was seen many times. The rearrangement uses TRBV11-2 and TRBJ2-3, with D unclear. The CDR3 extends over 12 amino acids. Germline-derived CDR1 and CDR2 are SGHAT and FQNNGV. V dropped 3 bases and J dropped 0 bases, with 1 base sitting between them. The CDR3 sequence: CASSFSTDTQYF. The DNA of the CDR3 is TGTGCCAGCAGCTTTAGCACAGATACGCAGTATTTT.

In regard to this clonotype: With a much larger clone just one base away, this may be a read error. The V call is TRBV12-3 or TRBV12-4, the J call TRBJ2-7; no firm D call. This CDR3 region has 13 residues. Deletions cut 0 bases from V and 5 bases from J, with 8 bases between. The CDR3 region has the DNA TGTGCCAGCAGTTTAGCGACACACCACGAGCAGTACTTC. Translated: CASSLATHHEQYF.

This clonotype has at least ten counts. This chain connects TRBV30 to TRBJ2-1, with D possibly being TRBD2 (6 bases). Deletions cut 4 bases from V and 3 bases from J, with 16 bases between. The germline V gene has CDR1 GTSNPN and CDR2 SVGIG (reference sequence). The CDR3 runs to 15 residues. The CDR3 DNA is TGTGCCTGGAAACCCGGGACTGGCAACTACAATGAGCAGTTCTTC. Amino acids: CAWKPGTGNYNEQFF.

This clonotype occurred many times. The rearrangement joins TRBV10-3 to TRBJ2-5; D may correspond to TRBD1 or TRBD2 (6 bases each). The CDR3 totals 15 residues. Germline lookup yields CDR1 ENHRY and CDR2 SYGVKD. V was shortened by 3 bases and J by 0 bases, with 11 bases between the two germline ends. The CDR3 sequence: CAISDPRGDQETQYF. The CDR3 nucleotides read TGTGCCATCAGTGACCCGAGGGGGGACCAAGAGACCCAGTACTTC.

There are many counts of this clonotype. The V call is TRBV7-9, the J call TRBJ2-1; the D gene is possibly TRBD2 (5 bases). The germline V gene has CDR1 SEHNR and CDR2 FQNEAQ (reference sequence). The CDR3 runs to 15 residues. The V gene lost 5 bases and the J gene lost 8 bases, with 19 bases spanning the gap. The CDR3 coding sequence is TGTGCCAGCAGCCATAATTACCGGGCGGGCGATGAGCAGTTCTTC. This codes for CASSHNYRAGDEQFF.